This entry lists 17 T cell receptor beta chains sequenced from one sample in a study of monozygotic twins with inflammatory bowel disease (dated by TCRdb to between 2017 and 2020). The receptor library was made with 5' RACE. Sequencing took place on an Illumina HiSeq 2500. One entry per CDR3 protein sequence results from the TCRdb reprocessing of the reads, with DNA left out. This sample's table lists about 160,000 distinct CDR3 sequences. Less than 7.5% of the sample goes to the ten largest clones. Sequenced: blood. Receptors were obtained from a human donor with ulcerative colitis or Crohn's disease, or a healthy co-twin of an affected twin (not recorded which).

The CDR3 is CAWSGGYNEQFF. The chain links TRBV30 to TRBJ2-1. Germline V lookup: CDR1 GTSNPN, CDR2 SVGIG (reference sequence). The CDR3 length is 12 residues.

The rearrangement links TRBV27 to TRBJ2-2; the D gene TCRdb calls, TRBD2, cannot be checked with no DNA. CDR1 is MNHEY, CDR2 SMNVEV, per germline (reference sequence). The CDR3 has 17 amino acids. The chain's CDR3 is CASSPPAGLAGTGELFF.

The gene calls are TRBV24-1 and TRBJ2-5; TCRdb's assignment of TRBD2 cannot be checked, as there is no DNA. This CDR3 region has 18 residues. Looked up from germline, CDR1 is KGHDR and CDR2 is SFDVKD. CDR3: CATSDSGTSGSISETQYF.

The V call is TRBV5-1, the J call TRBJ1-2; TCRdb designates TRBD1, a call that cannot be tested without DNA. CDR1 is SGHRS, CDR2 YFSETQ, per germline. The CDR3 sequence is 16 residues long. The chain's CDR3 is CASSLGQGRINYGYTF.

The chain combines TRBV27 with TRBJ1-6; the TCRdb D gene call, TRBD1, has no DNA to confirm it. Germline loops: CDR1 MNHEY, CDR2 SMNVEV (reference sequence). The CDR3 totals 16 residues. The CDR3 is CASSPRTPAPNSPLHF.

The V gene is TRBV12-3 or TRBV12-4, the J gene TRBJ1-2; TCRdb returns TRBD1, unconfirmable since there is no DNA. The CDR3 sequence is 14 residues long. The CDR3: CASSSRQGAWGYTF.

The chain couples TRBV7-2 to TRBJ2-7; TCRdb's D gene call, TRBD2, goes unchecked for lack of DNA. This CDR3 contains 13 residues. From germline, CDR1 is SGHTA and CDR2 FQGNSA. Here the CDR3 reads CASSQPGGYEQYF.

V and J are TRBV30 and TRBJ2-7; TCRdb gives TRBD2 as the D gene, but with no DNA this cannot be confirmed. CDR1 is GTSNPN and CDR2 is SVGIG in the germline V gene (reference sequence). This CDR3 has 16 amino acids. The CDR3 loop reads CAWSLSGTRSPYEQYF. Filled out from reference TRBV30 and TRBJ2-7, the complete variable domain reads SQTIHQWPATLVQPVGSPLSLECTVEGTSNPNLYWYRQAAGRGLQLLFYSVGIGQISSEVPQNLSASRPQDRQFILSSKKLLLSDSGFYLCAWSLSGTRSPYEQYFGPGTRLTVT.

This rearrangement joins TRBV30 to TRBJ1-4; the TRBD1 assignment by TCRdb is unverifiable without DNA. The CDR3 totals 16 residues. The germline CDR1 and CDR2 sequences are GTSNPN and SVGIG (reference sequence). CDR3 sequence: CAWSQLGTAGNEKLFF.

V usage is TRBV9 and J usage is TRBJ2-1; the D call from TCRdb, TRBD2, cannot be confirmed without DNA. This CDR3 is 16 amino acids long. The V gene's germline CDR1 is SGDLS and CDR2 YYNGEE. The CDR3 spells CASSVTSGNRYNEQFF.

The chain employs TRBV30 and TRBJ1-1; lacking DNA, the TRBD1 call made by TCRdb goes unchecked. This CDR3 is 15 amino acids long. In germline, CDR1 is GTSNPN, CDR2 SVGIG (reference sequence). The chain's CDR3 is CAWSGRRGMGTEAFF.

The genes are TRBV7-9 and TRBJ2-5; TCRdb outputs TRBD1, but without DNA this stays unchecked. From germline, CDR1 is SEHNR and CDR2 FQNEAQ (reference sequence). The CDR3 runs to 12 residues. Here the CDR3 reads CASSWGDETQYF.

The chain couples TRBV5-1 to TRBJ2-7; TCRdb returns TRBD1, unconfirmable since there is no DNA. In germline, CDR1 is SGHRS, CDR2 YFSETQ. This CDR3 is 14 amino acids long. This CDR3 is CASSSGTGEYEQYF.

The gene calls are TRBV18 and TRBJ1-6. CDR1 is KGHSH, CDR2 LQKENI, per germline. CDR3 length equals 13 residues. The CDR3: CASSPAMFTPLHF.

The rearrangement links TRBV19 to TRBJ1-5. The V gene's germline CDR1 is LNHDA and CDR2 SQIVND (reference sequence). CDR3 length: 14 amino acids. The chain's CDR3 is CASSIVGGDQPQHF.

The chain has TRBV20-1 and TRBJ2-3; TCRdb selects TRBD2, and the lack of DNA leaves this call unchecked. This CDR3 is 16 amino acids long. The germline gives CDR1 DFQATT, CDR2 SNEGSKA (reference sequence). CDR3 region: CSASAVERRTTDTQYF.

This sequence joins TRBV2 and TRBJ1-2; TCRdb proposes TRBD1, but this gene call is untestable without DNA. The CDR3 has 16 residues. Germline V CDR1 and CDR2: SNHLY, FYNNEI. CDR3 sequence: CASSESGGKVRYGYTF.